Below are 21 T cell receptor beta chains sequenced from a single sample in a study of shared clonotypes between healthy human individuals. Repertoires were generated with immunoSEQ multiplex PCR, while TCRdb's copy carries only in-frame clones and drops some. The table shows under 550,000 clones, with around 96% occurring only once. Sample: naive CD4+ T cells sorted from blood. Subset: CD45RA+ positively selected. Source of these receptors: a woman in her twenties or thirties in good health.

The gene calls are TRBV28 and TRBJ2-5; weak D call: TRBD2 (5 bases). V was cut by 3 bases and J by 0 bases, with 8 bases left in between. Germline V gene data show CDR1 as MDHEN and CDR2 as SYDVKM. The length of the CDR3 is 14 residues. This CDR3 is CASSFPGYQETQYF. The CDR3 DNA reads as TGTGCCAGCAGTTTCCCGGGGTACCAAGAGACCCAGTACTTC.

The gene calls are TRBV5-6 and TRBJ2-3; D is uncertain. This CDR3 region has 12 residues. CDR1 is SGHDT, CDR2 YYEEEE, per germline. The ends were cut back, 6 bases at V and 6 bases at J, with 11 bases in the middle. Here the CDR3 DNA reads TGTGCCAGCAAACGCGAGGCGGATACGCAGTATTTT. It encodes CASKREADTQYF.

The rearrangement links TRBV7-2 to TRBJ1-1; D gene ambiguous. The CDR3 covers 13 residues. Germline CDR1 reads SGHTA; CDR2 reads FQGNSA. V lost 2 bases and J 3 bases, leaving 7 bases between the germline ends. CDR3 sequence: CASSLQADTEAFF. The DNA of the CDR3 is TGTGCCAGCAGCTTACAGGCAGACACTGAAGCTTTCTTT.

The chain couples TRBV7-9 to TRBJ1-5; 7 bases line up with TRBD1. CDR1 and CDR2 (germline): SEHNR, FQNEAQ (reference sequence). Trimming cost V 3 bases and J 3 bases; bases outside gene matches: 5. CDR3 length: 15 residues. Here the CDR3 reads CASSLSDRPNQPQHF. CDR3 DNA: TGTGCCAGCAGCTTGTCGGACAGGCCCAATCAGCCCCAGCATTTT.

V usage is TRBV6-5 and J usage is TRBJ1-3, with 7 bases that match TRBD1. Trimming took 5 bases from V and 2 from J; bases not matched to a gene: 3. Germline CDR1 is MNHEY and CDR2 is SVGAGI. The CDR3 is 14 residues long. CDR3 region: CASSDRAPGNTIYF. In nucleotides, the CDR3 is TGTGCCAGCAGTGACAGGGCTCCTGGAAACACCATATATTTT.

V usage is TRBV25-1 and J usage is TRBJ2-7; possibly TRBD2 for D (6 bases). This CDR3 is built from 17 residues. Germline values: CDR1 MGHDK, CDR2 SYGVNS. The germline V and J ends were trimmed by 1 base and 5 bases, with 21 bases remaining between them. The CDR3: CASSEWLGVGGSHEQYF. The CDR3, as DNA: TGTGCCAGCAGTGAATGGTTAGGGGTCGGGGGAAGCCACGAGCAGTACTTC.

The J gene is TRBJ2-5, the V gene TRBV5-1; D may be TRBD1 (6 bases). This CDR3 is 13 amino acids long. CDR1 is SGHRS and CDR2 is YFSETQ in the germline V gene. V was trimmed by 0 bases and J by 5 bases, leaving 8 bases between them. For the CDR3, the DNA is TGCGCCAGCAGCTTGGACAGGGTGGAGACCCAGTACTTC. It is translated as CASSLDRVETQYF. The full variable domain, its missing parts supplied by reference TRBV5-1 and TRBJ2-5, is KAGVTQTPRYLIKTRGQQVTLSCSPISGHRSVSWYQQTPGQGLQFLFEYFSETQRNKGNFPGRFSGRQFSNSRSEMNVSTLELGDSALYLCASSLDRVETQYFGPGTRLLVL.

This chain connects TRBV19 to TRBJ2-3; D perhaps matches TRBD2 (5 bases). V was shortened by 3 bases and J by 3 bases, with 10 bases between the two germline ends. The CDR3 has 14 residues. CDR1 is LNHDA, CDR2 SQIVND, per germline (reference sequence). CDR3 nucleotides: TGTGCCAGTAGTATCCGGGGTAAAACAGATACGCAGTATTTT. It encodes CASSIRGKTDTQYF.

V usage is TRBV10-2 and J usage is TRBJ2-7, with a weak D call TRBD2 (5 bases). V lost 0 bases and J 3 bases, leaving 18 bases between the germline ends. Per the germline V gene, CDR1 is WSHSY and CDR2 is SAAADI. This CDR3 region has 17 residues. The DNA for the CDR3 is TGCGCCAGCAGTGAGTCTACGAGGGCCCGGAATTACTACGAGCAGTACTTC. Encoded protein: CASSESTRARNYYEQYF.

The chain joins TRBV7-3 to TRBJ2-1; 7 bases agree with TRBD2. CDR3 length equals 15 residues. Germline V lookup: CDR1 SGHTA, CDR2 FQGTGA. The V segment lost 2 bases and the J segment 4 bases; nucleotides outside the gene matches: 5. The CDR3 loop reads CASSLAGVAYNEQFF. CDR3 nucleotides: TGTGCCAGCAGCTTAGCGGGAGTGGCATACAATGAGCAGTTCTTC. Variable domain in full (rest from reference TRBV7-3 and TRBJ2-1): GAGVSQTPSNKVTEKGKYVELRCDPISGHTALYWYRQSLGQGPEFLIYFQGTGAADDSGLPNDRFFAVRPEGSVSTLKIQRTERGDSAVYLCASSLAGVAYNEQFFGPGTRLTVL.

The rearrangement uses TRBV28 and TRBJ2-7; D is ambiguous. Trimming took 8 bases from V and 5 from J, leaving 10 bases between them. The CDR3 is made up of 11 amino acids. Germline values: CDR1 MDHEN, CDR2 SYDVKM. DNA for the CDR3: TGTGCCAGCCTGGGTAGGGACGAGCAGTACTTC. Protein product: CASLGRDEQYF.

V is TRBV6-5 and J is TRBJ2-7, with 13 bases fitting TRBD2. After removal of 0 bases from V and 3 bases from J, the junction contained 2 bases not matched to a gene. Germline CDR1 reads MNHEY; CDR2 reads SVGAGI. The CDR3 loop spans 16 amino acids. As DNA, the CDR3 is TGTGCCAGCAGTTACTCCCGGACTAGCGGGAGCTACGAGCAGTACTTC. Translated, it gives CASSYSRTSGSYEQYF.

The CDR3 spells CASRYLAGARTYEQYF. The CDR3 DNA follows: TGTGCCAGCAGATACCTAGCGGGAGCGAGAACCTACGAGCAGTACTTC. V and J are TRBV28 and TRBJ2-7; TRBD2 agrees at 10 bases. CDR3 length: 16 residues. CDR1 and CDR2 from the germline V gene are MDHEN and SYDVKM. V lost 6 bases to trimming and J lost 2 bases; unmatched junction nucleotides: 10.

CDR3 in DNA: TGTGCCAGCAGGGAGACTGATAACTATGGCTACACCTTC. It is translated as CASRETDNYGYTF. The chain carries TRBV6-5 and TRBJ1-2; D gene ambiguous. The V gene's germline CDR1 is MNHEY and CDR2 SVGAGI. Trimming left V 6 bases short and J 1 base short, with 9 bases between. The CDR3 covers 13 residues.

J is TRBJ2-7 and V is TRBV6-5; 12 bases are a match to TRBD2. This CDR3 has 15 amino acids. Per germline, CDR1 MNHEY and CDR2 SVGAGI. The V segment lost 6 bases and the J segment 7 bases; nucleotides outside the gene matches: 10. CDR3 DNA sequence: TGTGCCAGCAGCCGAGGACTAGCGGGACTAGGGGAGCAGTACTTC. Translating it yields CASSRGLAGLGEQYF.

The rearrangement links TRBV7-2 to TRBJ2-4; D may be TRBD2 (6 bases). This CDR3 region has 17 residues. Between the trimmed V and J ends, which lost 6 bases and 0 bases, there was a span of 18 bases. Germline V CDR1 and CDR2: SGHTA, FQGNSA. The CDR3 coding sequence is TGTGCCAGCAGTGTCCACCGGGGGATAATAGCCAAAAACATTCAGTACTTC. This encodes CASSVHRGIIAKNIQYF.

The rearrangement links TRBV18 to TRBJ2-1; the D is unclear. The CDR3 runs 16 residues. CDR1 is KGHSH, CDR2 LQKENI, per germline. V lost 2 bases and J lost 4, with 15 bases in between. The CDR3 region is CASSPRESRPYNEQFF. CDR3 coding DNA: TGTGCCAGCTCACCAAGGGAATCTCGCCCTTACAATGAGCAGTTCTTC.

This clone showed up just a few times. V gene TRBV7-8 combines with J gene TRBJ1-1; no firm D call. The V end was cut by 0 bases, the J end by 5 bases, with 10 bases between. This CDR3 contains 14 residues. In germline, CDR1 is SGHVS, CDR2 FQNEAQ. This chain's CDR3 is CASSLAQLRTEAFF. The CDR3 nucleotides read TGTGCCAGCAGCTTAGCGCAGCTTCGAACTGAAGCTTTCTTT.

The chain has TRBV6-5 and TRBJ1-5; the D gene is possibly TRBD1 (5 bases). The CDR3 has 14 residues. Per the germline V gene, CDR1 is MNHEY and CDR2 is SVGAGI. Trimming took 2 bases from V and 7 from J, leaving 12 bases between them. Here the CDR3 reads CASSYGGPGQPQHF. CDR3 sequence (DNA): TGTGCCAGCAGTTACGGGGGTCCGGGGCAGCCCCAGCATTTT.

J is TRBJ2-1 and V is TRBV4-1, with TRBD2 matching 9 bases. The CDR3 totals 15 residues. CDR1 is MGHRA, CDR2 YSYEKL, per germline. The V and J ends lost 2 bases and 9 bases, in that order; junction bases with no gene match: 8. The CDR3 DNA is TGCGCCAGCAGCCAACCGCGGGAGGGCCTGGGTGAGCAGTTCTTC. Translated: CASSQPREGLGEQFF.

This sequence joins TRBV2 and TRBJ2-7; D not certain. There are 14 residues in the CDR3. Germline CDR1 SNHLY, CDR2 FYNNEI. Trimming removed 2 bases from V and 2 bases from J, with 10 bases in between. The CDR3 spells CASSERLGTYEQYF. The CDR3 region has the DNA TGTGCCAGCAGTGAAAGGCTGGGCACCTACGAGCAGTACTTC. The full variable domain, its missing parts supplied by reference TRBV2 and TRBJ2-7, is EPEVTQTPSHQVTQMGQEVILRCVPISNHLYFYWYRQILGQKVEFLVSFYNNEISEKSEIFDDQFSVERPDGSNFTLKIRSTKLEDSAMYFCASSERLGTYEQYFGPGTRLTVT.